Each of the 11 T cell receptor beta chains below was sequenced from the same sample in a study of T cell changes during pregnancy in multiple sclerosis. Measured with immunoSEQ multiplex PCR; TCRdb has only the in-frame clones, and not every one. Among about 40,000 clones listed, 88% were seen once. Sequenced here: peripheral blood, sampled in the first trimester of pregnancy. Every receptor here comes from a female donor in good health, enrolled as a control in a pregnancy study.

The CDR3 here is CASRVGGEGYNEQFF. CDR3 DNA sequence: TGTGCCAGCAGGGTGGGAGGGGAGGGGTACAATGAGCAGTTCTTC. The J gene is TRBJ2-1, the V gene TRBV28; TRBD2 matches 7 bases. This CDR3 has 15 residues. J lost 4 bases, V lost 6 bases, and 9 bases had no gene match. Germline CDR1 is MDHEN and CDR2 is SYDVKM.

This clone appeared a single time. V usage is TRBV28 and J usage is TRBJ1-4; D unresolved. V was cut by 3 bases and J by 8 bases, with 13 bases left in between. Germline V gives CDR1 MDHEN, CDR2 SYDVKM. The length of the CDR3 is 14 residues. This CDR3 is CASSFRGLGEKLFF. In DNA form, the CDR3 reads TGTGCCAGCAGTTTTCGAGGACTCGGCGAAAAACTGTTTTTT.

The genes are TRBV7-9 and TRBJ1-2; tentative D call: TRBD1 (5 bases). V lost 5 bases to trimming and J lost 2 bases, with 12 bases between them. The CDR3 totals 14 residues. Germline V CDR1 and CDR2: SEHNR, FQNEAQ (reference sequence). The CDR3: CASSPTTANYGYTF. The CDR3, as DNA: TGTGCCAGCAGCCCGACGACAGCCAACTATGGCTACACCTTC.

The rearrangement uses TRBV7-9 and TRBJ1-2; 7 positions match TRBD1. CDR1 is SEHNR and CDR2 is FQNEAQ in the germline V gene (reference sequence). The CDR3 length is 16 residues. V lost 4 bases, J lost 4 bases, and 12 bases stayed unmatched. The CDR3 here is CASSSTPQGSGYGYTF. DNA of the CDR3: TGTGCCAGCAGCTCTACACCACAGGGGTCCGGCTATGGCTACACCTTC.

This chain uses TRBV19 with TRBJ2-2, with 12 bases fitting TRBD2. The CDR3 consists of 15 residues. Germline assignment: CDR1 LNHDA and CDR2 SQIVND (reference sequence). Unmatched junction bases numbered 7, after V lost 6 bases and J lost 8 bases. CDR3 in DNA: TGTGCCAGTAGCGGACTAGCGGGGACCTTGGGGGAGCTGTTTTTT. It specifies CASSGLAGTLGELFF.

This rearrangement joins TRBV11-2 to TRBJ1-3; D might be TRBD1 (5 bases). This CDR3 region has 11 residues. Germline V gene data show CDR1 as SGHAT and CDR2 as FQNNGV. Deletions cut 5 bases from V and 13 bases from J, with 12 bases between. The CDR3 protein is CASSPGTLIYF. The CDR3 bases are TGTGCCAGCAGCCCCGGGACTTTAATATATTTT.

The chain employs TRBV19 and TRBJ2-1; TRBD2 agrees at 12 bases. J gave up 8 bases and V 6 bases, and 8 bases lay outside the gene matches. This CDR3 region has 15 residues. Germline V gene data show CDR1 as LNHDA and CDR2 as SQIVND (reference sequence). The chain's CDR3 is CASSLAGGPGDEQFF. The DNA for the CDR3 is TGTGCCAGTAGCCTAGCGGGGGGGCCGGGGGATGAGCAGTTCTTC.

DNA of the CDR3: TGTGCCAGCCGGGGTGTGCAGGGGCGAGATCAGCCCCAGCATTTT. This codes for CASRGVQGRDQPQHF. The chain carries TRBV19 and TRBJ1-5; D might be TRBD1 (6 bases). This CDR3 spans 15 amino acids. From germline, CDR1 is LNHDA and CDR2 SQIVND (reference sequence). V was cut by 9 bases and J by 5 bases, with 20 bases left in between.

On this clone itself: One junction end does not reproduce the germline sequence, and a read error may be involved. The rearrangement links TRBV19 to TRBJ1-1; possibly TRBD1 for D (6 bases). This CDR3 has 14 amino acids. Germline lookup yields CDR1 LNHDA and CDR2 SQIVND (reference sequence). For the CDR3, the DNA is TGTGCCAGTAGCATAGGGGGGGTGTGGACTGAAGCTTTCTTT. It specifies CASSIGGVWTEAFF.

The sample holds one count of this clone. The chain links TRBV5-1 to TRBJ2-3, with 8 bases lining up with TRBD2. The CDR3 covers 16 residues. V was clipped by 0 bases and J by 4 bases; unmatched bases: 7. Germline V gene data show CDR1 as SGHRS and CDR2 as YFSETQ. CDR3 residues: CASSLVPGGPADTQYF. CDR3 DNA: TGCGCCAGCAGCTTGGTCCCGGGAGGGCCCGCAGATACGCAGTATTTT.

The chain combines TRBV28 with TRBJ1-1; D is possibly TRBD1 (6 bases). Germline V lookup: CDR1 MDHEN, CDR2 SYDVKM. The CDR3 is 13 amino acids. The V end was cut by 7 bases, the J end by 6 bases, with 15 bases between. The CDR3 sequence: CASTEGQPPEAFF. The DNA of the CDR3 is TGTGCCAGCACCGAAGGACAGCCCCCTGAAGCTTTCTTT.